This T cell receptor beta chain came from a study of monozygotic twins with inflammatory bowel disease. Incorporation of UMIs carrying a 6-nucleotide sample barcode was performed by template switching. TCRdb derives one entry per CDR3 protein from the 5' RACE reads, leaving out DNA. In all, the sample yields approximately 100,000 distinct CDR3 sequences. This CDR3 spans 18 amino acids. Germline V gene sequence: CDR1 SGHVS, CDR2 FQNEAQ. The sequencing input was blood. J is TRBJ2-7 and V is TRBV7-8; the D gene TCRdb calls, TRBD2, cannot be checked with no DNA. The source is a human donor with ulcerative colitis or Crohn's disease, or a healthy co-twin of an affected twin (not recorded which). CDR3 residues: CASSLTSGRLSFAYEQYF.